The clone carrying this T cell receptor beta chain was counted only a few times. The antigen remains undetermined. This record belongs to a study of post-analysis software for immune sequencing data. Study-wide points: Controls had significantly higher normalized Chao1 diversity than multiple sclerosis patients.

The TCR beta cDNA libraries contained unique molecular identifiers. TCRdb redid the calling of the PCR reads with MiXCR, one entry per CDR3 protein. The data contain approximately 160,000 distinct CDR3 sequences, around 28% of them singletons. The sequenced material came from blood. The receptor was isolated from a girl aged 10 to 17 with multiple sclerosis.

The DNA of the CDR3 is TGTGCCAGCTCACCACTGGCGAGGAGCACAGATACGCAGTATTTT. Translating it yields CASSPLARSTDTQYF. The chain carries TRBV18 and TRBJ2-3; no firm D call. From germline, CDR1 is KGHSH and CDR2 LQKENI. The CDR3 has 15 amino acids. Trimming removed 1 base from V and 0 bases from J, with 8 bases in between.